Below, 24 T cell receptor beta chains from the same sample are listed, as sequenced in a study of post-analysis software for immune sequencing data. Antigens of these TCRs are unknown. Whole-study results and caveats: Roughly 5 TRBV segments, TRBV5-6, TRBV5-1 and TRBV20-1 among them, were found more frequent in patients than controls.

Libraries were made from TCR beta cDNA, and they carried unique molecular identifiers. MiXCR was run by TCRdb on the PCR reads, yielding one entry per CDR3 protein. Here the sample spans some 690,000 distinct CDR3 sequences, 55% to 70% being singletons. Sequences were obtained from blood. All receptors come from a girl between 2 and 10 years old with multiple sclerosis.

Only a few counts were recorded for this clonotype. The gene calls are TRBV15 and TRBJ2-5; no clear D gene. CDR1 is LNHNV and CDR2 is YYDKDF in the germline V gene (reference sequence). The CDR3 is 13 residues long. V was clipped by 1 base and J by 4 bases, with 7 bases between them. The CDR3 bases are TGTGCCACCAGCAGAGGGGTAGGAGAGACCCAGTACTTC. Translated, it gives CATSRGVGETQYF.

The chain has TRBV20-1 and TRBJ2-5; 7 positions agree with TRBD1. The germline CDR1 and CDR2 sequences are DFQATT and SNEGSKA (reference sequence). Unmatched junction bases numbered 8, after V lost 6 bases and J lost 1 base. The CDR3 loop spans 14 amino acids. The CDR3 sequence is CSAIDRVSQETQYF. In nucleotides, the CDR3 is TGCAGTGCCATTGACAGGGTCTCCCAAGAGACCCAGTACTTC.

This clonotype was picked up a small number of times. The V gene is TRBV5-6, the J gene TRBJ2-5; TRBD1 might be the D (6 bases). Trimming pared 7 bases from V and 4 bases from J, leaving 20 bases between. The CDR3 is 15 residues long. CDR1 and CDR2 from the germline V gene are SGHDT and YYEEEE. The CDR3 DNA reads TGTGCCAGCTGTCAGGCAGGGGAGAAAAGAGAGACCCAGTACTTC. This translates into CASCQAGEKRETQYF.

This clonotype turned up a few times. This chain joins TRBV10-3 and TRBJ1-5; no clear D gene. Trimming left V 0 bases short and J 5 bases short, with 5 bases between. Germline CDR1 reads ENHRY; CDR2 reads SYGVKD. This CDR3 has 13 residues. CDR3 region: CAISESQDQPQHF. The DNA for the CDR3 is TGTGCCATCAGTGAGTCTCAAGATCAGCCCCAGCATTTT.

The V call is TRBV28, the J call TRBJ2-3; D is unclear. Trimming removed 5 bases at V and 5 bases at J, with 8 bases between. Germline V gene sequence: CDR1 MDHEN, CDR2 SYDVKM. This CDR3 contains 12 residues. This chain's CDR3 is CASSEDQDTQYF. In DNA form, the CDR3 reads TGTGCCAGCAGTGAAGATCAAGATACGCAGTATTTT. Full variable domain (outside the CDR3, taken from reference TRBV28 and TRBJ2-3): DVKVTQSSRYLVKRTGEKVFLECVQDMDHENMFWYRQDPGLGLRLIYFSYDVKMKEKGDIPEGYSVSREKKERFSLILESASTNQTSMYLCASSEDQDTQYFGPGTRLTVL.

Concerning this clonotype: Relative to the germline gene, one junction end is altered; a read error may explain this. V and J are TRBV29-1 and TRBJ1-1, with D uncertain. Germline V lookup: CDR1 SQVTM, CDR2 ANQGSEA. The CDR3 is made up of 12 amino acids. The DNA of the CDR3 is TGCAGCGGTGAAAATTCCAAGGACGAAGCTTTCTTT. Its protein product is CSGENSKDEAFF. The whole variable domain, filled in from reference TRBV29-1 and TRBJ1-1, reads SAVISQKPSRDICQRGTSLTIQCQVDSQVTMMFWYRQQPGQSLTLIATANQGSEATYESGFVIDKFPISRPNLTFSTLTVSNMSPEDSSIYLCSGENSKDEAFFGQGTRLTVV.

CDR3 in amino acids: CASSYSTPDNANYGYTF. CDR3 bases: TGTGCCAGCAGTTACTCGACCCCGGACAATGCTAACTATGGCTACACCTTC. V usage is TRBV6-6 and J usage is TRBJ1-2, with D maybe TRBD1 (5 bases). Germline CDR1 is MNHNY and CDR2 is SVGAGI (reference sequence). CDR3 length equals 17 residues. The V gene lost 0 bases and the J gene lost 0 bases, with 14 bases spanning the gap.

Written as DNA, the CDR3 is TGTGCCATCGAGACCCTCACGGGGACCTACGAGCAGTACTTC. Its translation is CAIETLTGTYEQYF. The chain recombines TRBV6-1 with TRBJ2-7, with a weak D call TRBD2 (5 bases). The CDR3 consists of 14 residues. V gave up 10 bases and J gave up 2 bases, with 18 bases separating them. Germline V gene data show CDR1 as MNHNS and CDR2 as SASEGT.

The chain is built from TRBV6-5 and TRBJ2-4; no definite D call. Trimming removed 2 bases at V and 1 base at J, with 9 bases between. Per the germline V gene, CDR1 is MNHEY and CDR2 is SVGAGI. The CDR3 runs to 15 residues. Written as DNA, the CDR3 is TGTGCCAGCAGTTACGGTATCGGGGCCAAAAACATTCAGTACTTC. Translated, it gives CASSYGIGAKNIQYF.

This chain joins TRBV9 and TRBJ2-7; D is possibly TRBD1 or TRBD2 (5 bases each). The CDR3 loop spans 14 amino acids. CDR1 and CDR2 from the germline V gene are SGDLS and YYNGEE. V dropped 3 bases and J dropped 6 bases, with 16 bases sitting between them. The CDR3 DNA is TGTGCCAGCAGCGCGTTCGGGACCACGGGCGAGCAGTACTTC. This encodes CASSAFGTTGEQYF. Full variable domain (missing parts from reference TRBV9 and TRBJ2-7): DSGVTQTPKHLITATGQRVTLRCSPRSGDLSVYWYQQSLDQGLQFLIQYYNGEERAKGNILERFSAQQFPDLHSELNLSSLELGDSALYFCASSAFGTTGEQYFGPGTRLTVT.

The chain combines TRBV3-1 with TRBJ2-2, with D unresolved. This CDR3 contains 14 residues. Germline CDR1 and CDR2: LGHDT and YNNKEL (reference sequence). The V gene lost 0 bases and the J gene lost 2 bases, with 4 bases spanning the gap. CDR3 DNA: TGTGCCAGCAGCCAAGATCATAACACCGGGGAGCTGTTTTTT. Translated, it gives CASSQDHNTGELFF.

This clonotype was seen only a few times. The J gene is TRBJ2-7, the V gene TRBV5-1; D unclear. CDR3 length: 14 amino acids. Trimming removed 0 bases from V and 7 bases from J, with 14 bases in between. Looked up from germline, CDR1 is SGHRS and CDR2 is YFSETQ. Here the CDR3 DNA reads TGCGCCAGCAGCTTGGACTACCTAGATTCAGAGCAGTACTTC. It is translated as CASSLDYLDSEQYF. Full variable domain (outside the CDR3, taken from reference TRBV5-1 and TRBJ2-7): KAGVTQTPRYLIKTRGQQVTLSCSPISGHRSVSWYQQTPGQGLQFLFEYFSETQRNKGNFPGRFSGRQFSNSRSEMNVSTLELGDSALYLCASSLDYLDSEQYFGPGTRLTVT.

The genes are TRBV6-2 or TRBV6-3 and TRBJ1-1; tentative D call: TRBD1 (5 bases). This CDR3 is built from 14 residues. Looked up from germline, CDR1 is MNHEY and CDR2 is SVGEGT. V lost 8 bases and J lost 1, with 14 bases in between. The chain's CDR3 is CASVSGTSNTEAFF. The CDR3 DNA is TGTGCCAGCGTTTCAGGGACGTCGAACACTGAAGCTTTCTTT.

The rearrangement links TRBV19 to TRBJ1-5; tentative D call: TRBD1 (5 bases). CDR1 and CDR2 from the germline V gene are LNHDA and SQIVND (reference sequence). The CDR3 spans 13 residues. V was clipped by 5 bases and J by 9 bases, with 14 bases between them. The CDR3 bases are TGTGCCAGTAGTTCGGGGCGCCCGGGGCCCCAGCATTTT. This gives the protein CASSSGRPGPQHF.

The chain recombines TRBV13 with TRBJ2-1; weak D call: TRBD1 (5 bases). Germline CDR1 and CDR2: PRHDT and FYEKMQ (reference sequence). V dropped 5 bases and J dropped 5 bases, with 19 bases sitting between them. The CDR3 spans 16 residues. This CDR3 is CASSRKVLGENNEQFF. DNA for the CDR3: TGTGCCAGCAGCCGTAAGGTCCTAGGGGAAAACAATGAGCAGTTCTTC. Full variable domain (missing parts from reference TRBV13 and TRBJ2-1): AAGVIQSPRHLIKEKRETATLKCYPIPRHDTVYWYQQGPGQDPQFLISFYEKMQSDKGSIPDRFSAQQFSDYHSELNMSSLELGDSALYFCASSRKVLGENNEQFFGPGTRLTVL.

This clonotype has more than one count but fewer than ten. This chain uses TRBV7-2 with TRBJ2-7; D call uncertain. The V gene lost 0 bases and the J gene lost 0 bases, with 12 bases spanning the gap. The germline V gene has CDR1 SGHTA and CDR2 FQGNSA. This CDR3 has 16 amino acids. The CDR3, as DNA: TGTGCCAGCAGCTTAGCGCCGGCCACCGGCTCCTACGAGCAGTACTTC. Encoded protein: CASSLAPATGSYEQYF.

This clonotype appeared once. V is TRBV4-2 and J is TRBJ1-2, with TRBD1 as a possible D gene (5 bases). The CDR3 has 14 residues. Looked up from germline, CDR1 is LGHNA and CDR2 is YNFKEQ. The germline V and J ends were trimmed by 0 bases and 5 bases, with 10 bases remaining between them. As DNA, the CDR3 is TGTGCCAGCAGCCAAGATCTCAGGGATTATGGCTACACCTTC. The encoded protein is CASSQDLRDYGYTF.

The genes are TRBV10-3 and TRBJ2-5; the D call may be TRBD1 or TRBD2 (5 bases each). Matching the DNA end better, TRBJ2-7 makes the J call doubtful. The CDR3 has 14 residues. The germline CDR1 and CDR2 sequences are ENHRY and SYGVKD. CDR3 coding DNA: TGTGCCATCAGTGCGCGGCAGGGACGCTACGAGCAGTACTTC. Amino acid sequence: CAISARQGRYEQYF.

V usage is TRBV18 and J usage is TRBJ2-1, with TRBD1 matching 10 bases. This CDR3 contains 17 residues. V trimming: 0 bases; J trimming: 0 bases; junction bases outside the gene matches: 2. Germline-derived CDR1 and CDR2 are KGHSH and LQKENI. Here the CDR3 reads CASSPPGQGSSYNEQFF. In DNA form, the CDR3 reads TGTGCCAGCTCACCACCGGGACAGGGGAGCTCCTACAATGAGCAGTTCTTC.

V is TRBV6-1 and J is TRBJ2-1, with 14 bases aligning to TRBD2. This CDR3 has 19 amino acids. Germline V lookup: CDR1 MNHNS, CDR2 SASEGT. V trimming: 6 bases; J trimming: 3 bases; junction bases outside the gene matches: 13. The CDR3 spells CASSRRPGLAGGVYNEQFF. In DNA, the CDR3 is TGTGCCAGCAGCCGAAGACCTGGACTAGCGGGAGGAGTCTACAATGAGCAGTTCTTC.

This chain uses TRBV20-1 with TRBJ2-5, with D unresolved. The CDR3 is made up of 13 amino acids. The V gene lost 6 bases and the J gene lost 5 bases, with 16 bases spanning the gap. The germline CDR1 and CDR2 sequences are DFQATT and SNEGSKA (reference sequence). CDR3 sequence: CSATGRVYETQYF. Written as DNA, the CDR3 is TGCAGTGCCACGGGTCGGGTGTATGAGACCCAGTACTTC.

V is TRBV27 and J is TRBJ1-2; 7 bases agree with TRBD1. The CDR3 has 14 amino acids. V was clipped by 5 bases and J by 2 bases; unmatched bases: 5. Germline V lookup: CDR1 MNHEY, CDR2 SMNVEV (reference sequence). CDR3 residues: CASSPKDRNYGYTF. In nucleotides, the CDR3 is TGTGCCAGCAGTCCAAAGGACAGGAACTATGGCTACACCTTC.

The rearrangement uses TRBV20-1 and TRBJ2-5, with D perhaps being TRBD1 or TRBD2 (5 bases each). Trimming left V 2 bases short and J 2 bases short, with 12 bases between. Per the germline V gene, CDR1 is DFQATT and CDR2 is SNEGSKA (reference sequence). The CDR3 is 14 residues long. This chain's CDR3 is CSARRGVRQETQYF. Written as DNA, the CDR3 is TGCAGTGCTAGAAGGGGAGTCAGGCAAGAGACCCAGTACTTC.

The V and J genes are TRBV29-1 and TRBJ2-5; D possibly corresponds to TRBD1 (6 bases). The V gene's germline CDR1 is SQVTM and CDR2 ANQGSEA. CDR3 length: 12 residues. V lost 8 bases to trimming and J lost 1 base, with 11 bases between them. This chain's CDR3 is CSITGRQETQYF. The CDR3 DNA sequence: TGCAGCATTACAGGGCGCCAAGAGACCCAGTACTTC.